This entry concerns a single T cell receptor (beta chain). The record originates from a study of blood T cell repertoires in COVID-19. Looking at the study overall: Samples came from the United States, Italy and Spain, spanning acute and convalescent COVID-19. PBMCs, B-cell-depleted T cells, or T cells provided the cDNA or gDNA that made up the material.

Per the study methods: Amplification of reference gene primers provided the estimated nucleated cell counts. Generated by immunoSEQ multiplex PCR, the TCRdb table keeps only in-frame clones and is missing some. Clone size and V and J calls were adopted from that table, with D and trimming inferred from the DNA. The table lists 150,000 or so clones, 70% to 90% of them singletons, with 4% in the top ten. The CDR3 has 14 amino acids. Germline-derived CDR1 and CDR2 are SNHLY and FYNNEI. The ends lost 6 bases at V and 3 bases at J; junction bases unmatched: 5. The sequence was collected from a woman in her seventies with acute or convalescent COVID-19. V and J are TRBV2 and TRBJ2-7; 10 bases line up with TRBD2. Sequencing was done on a sample of peripheral blood. The CDR3 DNA reads TGTGCCAGCAGCTTCGGACTAGCGGACTACGAGCAGTACTTC. It encodes CASSFGLADYEQYF.